Below are 3 T cell receptor beta chains sequenced from a single sample in a study of blood T cells in healthy people across ages. Sample-barcoded 5' priming and a J-beta primer mix drove a second PCR of roughly 7 to 11 cycles. TCRdb recomputed calls from the 5' RACE reads with MiXCR, one row per CDR3 protein. The data hold over a million distinct CDR3 sequences, with approximately 42% observed a single time. Sequences were obtained from blood. These receptor sequences come from a woman between 18 and 29 years old in good health.

This clonotype was observed a few times. This chain joins TRBV7-2 and TRBJ2-7; a weak D match, TRBD2 (6 bases). CDR3 length: 15 amino acids. Germline V gene lookup returns CDR1 SGHTA and CDR2 FQGNSA. Trimming removed 6 bases at V and 7 bases at J, with 22 bases between. Here the CDR3 DNA reads TGTGCCAGCAGGAAAACGGGAGCATTAATCTGGGAGCAGTACTTC. Translated, it gives CASRKTGALIWEQYF.

This clonotype was recorded a few times. The rearrangement uses TRBV7-2 and TRBJ1-2; D remains unclear. CDR3 size: 15 residues. Trimming stripped 5 bases from V and 4 bases from J, with 17 bases between. Germline CDR1 SGHTA, CDR2 FQGNSA. The CDR3 sequence is CASSQFGRLAYGYTF. The CDR3 nucleotides read TGTGCCAGCAGCCAGTTTGGCCGCCTGGCCTATGGCTACACCTTC.

The J gene is TRBJ2-3, the V gene TRBV20-1; the D is unclear. Trimming cost V 0 bases and J 5 bases, with 15 bases left between them. Germline-derived CDR1 and CDR2 are DFQATT and SNEGSKA (reference sequence). There are 15 residues in the CDR3. The CDR3 reads CSARDVVQTRDTQYF. The CDR3 region has the DNA TGCAGTGCTAGAGATGTGGTGCAGACCCGAGATACGCAGTATTTT.